The clone carrying this T cell receptor (beta chain) was observed a handful of times. Its matching antigen is unknown. CDR1 and CDR2 from the germline V gene are SGHTA and FQGNSA. CDR3 size: 15 residues. V gave up 2 bases and J gave up 2 bases, with 11 bases separating them. The data were taken from a study of human T cells and chemical hapten exposure. Study in general: Enrolled patients were predominantly female and had alopecia areata, totalis or universalis. Findings of the study overall: Expanded TCRs made up significantly more big CDR3 similarity clusters than controls did.

As to time point: patch test 3, about 24 weeks after DPC sensitization. Specified treatment: therapeutic diphenylcyclopropenone sensitization with weekly scalp DPC. Unfractionated whole blood yielded total RNA. The study enrolled 18 to 70-year-old alopecia patients suitable for DPC. MiXCR, run by TCRdb on the RACE reads, gives a single entry per CDR3 protein. The data contain tens of thousands of distinct CDR3 sequences, over 9.5% of them singletons. The sequenced sample was whole blood, obtained in connection with sensitization to the hapten diphenylcyclopropenone (DPC). This TCR derives from a woman in her forties with alopecia areata. Some clones in this sample may be carry-over from other donors' samples. V usage is TRBV7-2 and J usage is TRBJ2-3; D is perhaps TRBD2 (7 bases). CDR3 sequence reads: CASSLRRGATDTQYF. CDR3 in DNA: TGTGCCAGCAGCTTAAGACGGGGGGCCACAGATACGCAGTATTTT.